The 10 T cell receptor beta chains given below trace back to one sample, sequenced in a study of blood T cells in healthy people across ages. A second PCR, run for about 7 to 11 cycles, used a sample-barcoded 5' primer plus a J-beta primer mix. Each CDR3 protein is one row after TCRdb ran MiXCR on the 5' RACE reads. Of over a million distinct CDR3 sequences detected, approximately 43% appear once; the ten largest clones hold approximately 4.1%. Sequencing was carried out using blood. All receptors derive from a woman under 30 in good health.

The J gene is TRBJ2-3, the V gene TRBV7-9, with a weak D call TRBD1 (6 bases). V was shortened by 1 base and J by 3 bases, with 8 bases between the two germline ends. This CDR3 has 14 amino acids. CDR1 is SEHNR, CDR2 FQNEAQ, per germline (reference sequence). In DNA form, the CDR3 reads TGTGCCAGCAGCTTAGGGGACAAAACAGATACGCAGTATTTT. Amino acid sequence: CASSLGDKTDTQYF.

This chain joins TRBV20-1 and TRBJ2-5; 7 bases are a match to TRBD1. V gave up 6 bases and J gave up 2 bases; unmatched junction bases: 6. Germline V gene lookup returns CDR1 DFQATT and CDR2 SNEGSKA (reference sequence). The length of the CDR3 is 13 residues. Here the CDR3 reads CSAEDRAQETQYF. In nucleotides, the CDR3 is TGCAGTGCAGAAGACAGGGCTCAAGAGACCCAGTACTTC.

About this clonotype: A junction boundary mismatches the germline segment, possibly from a read error. V usage is TRBV27 and J usage is TRBJ2-1; 12 nucleotides match TRBD1. Per the germline V gene, CDR1 is MNHEY and CDR2 is SMNVEV (reference sequence). The CDR3 sequence is 15 residues long. CDR3 in amino acids: CASGPGTGGYKEQFF. The CDR3 DNA reads TGTGCCAGCGGCCCCGGGACAGGGGGCTACAAGGAGCAGTTCTTC.

In this sample, this clonotype turned up a few times. The chain uses TRBV29-1 and TRBJ2-2; unclear D gene. The CDR3 consists of 17 residues. V was clipped by 3 bases and J by 5 bases, with 22 bases between them. The germline V gene encodes CDR1 SQVTM and CDR2 ANQGSEA. CDR3 in amino acids: CSVESVNKDRGTGELFF. As DNA, the CDR3 is TGCAGCGTTGAGTCAGTCAACAAGGATCGAGGTACCGGGGAGCTGTTTTTT.

This clonotype was picked up a small number of times. The chain combines TRBV7-9 with TRBJ1-2; D is uncertain. CDR1 is SEHNR and CDR2 is FQNEAQ in the germline V gene (reference sequence). V was pared by 7 bases and J by 0 bases, with 15 bases between. This CDR3 has 15 residues. The DNA of the CDR3 is TGTGCCAGCAACGGACTGGACGGACCTAACTATGGCTACACCTTC. It codes for CASNGLDGPNYGYTF.

The genes are TRBV20-1 and TRBJ2-3, with TRBD2 matching over 10 bases. V shed 6 bases and J 6 bases; nucleotides not matched to a gene: 15. The CDR3 has 16 residues. The V gene's germline CDR1 is DFQATT and CDR2 SNEGSKA (reference sequence). CDR3 nucleotides: TGCAGTGCCCTCGCCGTATCTAGCGGGAGTGGGGATACGCAGTATTTT. Its translation: CSALAVSSGSGDTQYF.

This clonotype was recorded a few times. V and J are TRBV12-5 and TRBJ2-7; D gene unclear. Germline CDR1 reads LGHNT; CDR2 reads FRNRAP. The germline V and J ends were trimmed by 0 bases and 5 bases, with 2 bases remaining between them. The CDR3 totals 11 residues. The CDR3 bases are TGTGCTAGTGGTTTGGTAGACGAGCAGTACTTC. Protein sequence: CASGLVDEQYF.

This clonotype has just a few counts. This chain links TRBV15 with TRBJ1-1, with TRBD1 as a possible D gene (5 bases). The germline V gene has CDR1 LNHNV and CDR2 YYDKDF (reference sequence). The CDR3 is made up of 16 amino acids. The V gene lost 0 bases and the J gene lost 1 base, with 12 bases spanning the gap. The CDR3 sequence: CATSREARAANTEAFF. CDR3 bases: TGTGCCACCAGCAGAGAGGCCAGGGCGGCGAACACTGAAGCTTTCTTT. Drawing the rest from reference TRBV15 and TRBJ1-1, the complete variable domain is DAMVIQNPRYQVTQFGKPVTLSCSQTLNHNVMYWYQQKSSQAPKLLFHYYDKDFNNEADTPDNFQSRRPNTSFCFLDIRSPGLGDTAMYLCATSREARAANTEAFFGQGTRLTVV.

The chain employs TRBV6-1 and TRBJ1-2, with D possibly being TRBD1 (5 bases). Trimming stripped 9 bases from V and 4 bases from J, with 18 bases between. The CDR3 covers 14 residues. The V gene's germline CDR1 is MNHNS and CDR2 SASEGT. Here the CDR3 reads CASLGQFPRYGYTF. As DNA, the CDR3 is TGTGCCAGTCTAGGACAATTTCCTCGCTATGGCTACACCTTC.

This clonotype appeared a few times. This chain joins TRBV29-1 and TRBJ2-1, with 16 positions matching TRBD2. Germline trimming cut 4 bases from V and 1 base from J; bases unmatched to any gene: 13. Looked up from germline, CDR1 is SQVTM and CDR2 is ANQGSEA. The CDR3 length is 20 residues. Here the CDR3 DNA reads TGCAGCGTTGGAGAGGTACCGGGACTAGCGGGAGGGCAGTCCTACAATGAGCAGTTCTTC. Encoded protein: CSVGEVPGLAGGQSYNEQFF.